This TCR beta chain originates from a study of blood T cell repertoires in COVID-19. Across the whole study: Specimens from acute and convalescent COVID-19 originated in the United States, Italy and Spain.

Source study methods: The authors estimated nucleated cell counts from reference gene primer amplification. The repertoire was sequenced with immunoSEQ multiplex PCR; TCRdb's copy has only in-frame clones and lacks some. The V and J calls and the clone size are those of that table, but D and trimming were determined from the DNA. The data show approximately 240,000 clones, with approximately 81% seen just once and 2.9% held by the top ten. The CDR3 sequence is 16 residues long. Germline values: CDR1 SGHDN, CDR2 FVKESK. Trimming stripped 3 bases from V and 6 bases from J, with 19 bases between. This receptor was identified in a man between 50 and 59 years old who had recovered from COVID-19. Source material: peripheral blood. V usage is TRBV14 and J usage is TRBJ2-3; a weak D match, TRBD2 (7 bases). The CDR3, as DNA: TGTGCCAGCAGCCAGCTTCGCGGGGGCTCTCACGATACGCAGTATTTT. The encoded protein is CASSQLRGGSHDTQYF. The whole variable domain, filled in from reference TRBV14 and TRBJ2-3, reads EAGVTQFPSHSVIEKGQTVTLRCDPISGHDNLYWYRRVMGKEIKFLLHFVKESKQDESGMPNNRFLAERTGGTYSTLKVQPAELEDSGVYFCASSQLRGGSHDTQYFGPGTRLTVL.